A selection of T cell receptor beta chains follows, all from one sample in a study of tumor-infiltrating lymphocytes in oesophageal squamous cell carcinoma. TCRdb processed the PCR reads anew with MiXCR; each CDR3 protein has one entry. The sample records about 9,700 distinct CDR3 sequences, about two thirds being singletons. The material sequenced was esophageal tumor tissue. Receptors were obtained from a female donor with esophageal squamous cell carcinoma. The CDR3 runs from the conserved cysteine through the conserved F or W. A D gene is named only where the DNA matches it firmly. Expanded clones get a size class; other rows say once, few or many, or leave the size out.

v_gene: TRBV12-3/TRBV12-4
abundance: NA
j_gene: TRBJ2-5
d_gene: TRBD2
CDR3aa: CASSQASGKETQYF

v_gene: TRBV7-6
abundance: once
j_gene: NA
d_gene: NA
CDR3aa: CASSLVIQETQYF

v_gene: TRBV14
abundance: NA
j_gene: TRBJ2-1
d_gene: NA
CDR3aa: CASSADFYNEQFF

v_gene: TRBV7-9
abundance: NA
j_gene: TRBJ2-5
d_gene: NA
CDR3aa: CASSFGLQETQYF

v_gene: TRBV7-4
abundance: few
j_gene: TRBJ2-1
d_gene: NA
CDR3aa: CASSFSSTLSNEQFF

v_gene: TRBV7-2
abundance: NA
j_gene: TRBJ2-3
d_gene: TRBD2
CDR3aa: CASSRVGGSIEATQYF

v_gene: TRBV10-3
abundance: NA
j_gene: TRBJ2-3
d_gene: TRBD2
CDR3aa: CAISQLAGGDTQYF

v_gene: TRBV7-6
abundance: few
j_gene: TRBJ2-1
d_gene: NA
CDR3aa: CASSLAGSEQFF

v_gene: TRBV6-1
abundance: NA
j_gene: TRBJ1-6
d_gene: NA
CDR3aa: CASRDSVSFDEQYF

v_gene: TRBV6-8
abundance: NA
j_gene: TRBJ2-5
d_gene: NA
CDR3aa: CASSQWANQLQETQYF

v_gene: TRBV7-2
abundance: few
j_gene: TRBJ2-7
d_gene: TRBD2
CDR3aa: CASSLAAGWGLGFEQYF

v_gene: TRBV7-9
abundance: few
j_gene: TRBJ1-6
d_gene: NA
CDR3aa: CASSFQGTGNSNSPLHF

v_gene: TRBV11-3
abundance: NA
j_gene: TRBJ2-5
d_gene: TRBD2
CDR3aa: CASSLEGREQETQYF

v_gene: TRBV24-1
abundance: NA
j_gene: TRBJ1-2
d_gene: NA
CDR3aa: CATSDLGGRGYTF

v_gene: TRBV28
abundance: few
j_gene: TRBJ2-2
d_gene: NA
CDR3aa: CASTWGGRTGELFF

v_gene: TRBV12-3/TRBV12-4
abundance: NA
j_gene: TRBJ2-2
d_gene: NA
CDR3aa: CASSLLNPTNTGELFF